Sequencing of this T cell receptor (beta chain) was carried out in a study of long-term antiretroviral therapy in people with HIV. J gave up 2 bases and V 0 bases, and 1 base lay outside the gene matches. The CDR3 extends over 14 amino acids. Per germline, CDR1 SGHTA and CDR2 FQGNSA. Sequencing used immunoSEQ v3.0 at survey level. Some clones are missing from TCRdb's copy, which holds only in-frame ones; the method was immunoSEQ multiplex PCR. The repertoire has tens of thousands of clones, about 96% of them found once; the top ten carry 2.5% to 3.5%. This clone was recorded once. Antigen: not known. Study-wide results and caveats: At every time point, clones expanded before ART dominated the repertoire. Blood dates from about 2004 to 2018, possibly under older ART regimens.

The receptor's source is a woman aged 45-60 years with HIV. The sample here was unsorted PBMCs, taken 3.7 years after starting antiretroviral therapy. V gene TRBV7-2 combines with J gene TRBJ2-7, with 7 positions matching TRBD2. The CDR3 loop reads CASSLAGGTYEQYF. CDR3 nucleotides: TGTGCCAGCAGCTTAGCGGGGGGGACCTACGAGCAGTACTTC.